The 11 T cell receptor beta chains given below trace back to one sample, sequenced in a study of human T cells and chemical hapten exposure. TCRdb fed the 5' RACE reads into MiXCR, producing one record per CDR3 protein. Of 110,000 or so distinct CDR3 sequences listed, approximately 20% are singletons. Unfractionated whole blood served as the source for total RNA extraction. The receptors were gathered from a human donor in good health.

The rearrangement links TRBV2 to TRBJ2-5; 7 bases are shared with TRBD1. J gave up 4 bases and V 5 bases, and 7 bases lay outside the gene matches. Germline loops: CDR1 SNHLY, CDR2 FYNNEI. The CDR3 covers 14 residues. The CDR3 DNA sequence: TGTGCCAGCAGTAGACAGGGAGTGGGAGAGACCCAGTACTTC. Translation: CASSRQGVGETQYF.

The rearrangement joins TRBV20-1 to TRBJ1-5; 11 nucleotides agree with TRBD1. This CDR3 has 16 residues. Germline-derived CDR1 and CDR2 are DFQATT and SNEGSKA (reference sequence). Trimming cost V 6 bases and J 7 bases; bases outside gene matches: 14. CDR3 nucleotides: TGCAGTGCAGACCGGACAGGGGGCGAAGGGGACCAGCCCCAGCATTTT. Its protein is CSADRTGGEGDQPQHF.

This clonotype was detected a few times. The CDR3 DNA is TGTGCCAGCACCTTATTTGGGACTGGGGATGAGCAGTTCTTC. It specifies CASTLFGTGDEQFF. The chain is built from TRBV5-5 and TRBJ2-1, with a tentative D call TRBD2 (6 bases). Trimming left V 6 bases short and J 8 bases short, with 18 bases between. The CDR3 loop spans 14 amino acids. Germline CDR1 reads SGHKS; CDR2 reads YYEKEE (reference sequence).

The chain joins TRBV2 to TRBJ2-1; the D is unclear. Germline assignment: CDR1 SNHLY and CDR2 FYNNEI. The CDR3 length is 17 residues. The V and J ends lost 6 bases and 5 bases respectively, with 23 bases between them. Here the CDR3 reads CASRSYLIDGSHNEQFF. The DNA for the CDR3 is TGTGCCAGCAGATCTTACCTCATCGATGGATCCCACAATGAGCAGTTCTTC. Combining the CDR3 with reference TRBV2 and TRBJ2-1 gives the whole variable domain EPEVTQTPSHQVTQMGQEVILRCVPISNHLYFYWYRQILGQKVEFLVSFYNNEISEKSEIFDDQFSVERPDGSNFTLKIRSTKLEDSAMYFCASRSYLIDGSHNEQFFGPGTRLTVL.

This clonotype was detected only a few times. This chain joins TRBV24-1 and TRBJ1-2; D remains ambiguous. Germline V gene sequence: CDR1 KGHDR, CDR2 SFDVKD. CDR3 size: 12 residues. Trimming removed 7 bases at V and 2 bases at J, with 7 bases between. Here the CDR3 DNA reads TGTGCCACCAGCCCTGGGAACTATGGCTACACCTTC. Amino acid sequence: CATSPGNYGYTF.

This clonotype was seen a few times. V usage is TRBV28 and J usage is TRBJ1-5; D not certain. The germline V and J ends were trimmed by 2 bases and 7 bases, with 6 bases remaining between them. This CDR3 contains 12 residues. Germline V gives CDR1 MDHEN, CDR2 SYDVKM. The CDR3 nucleotides are TGTGCCAGCAGTTTACGGCCACAGCCCCAGCATTTT. Protein: CASSLRPQPQHF.

This clonotype came up a few times. CDR3 loop: CSAAHSPTNEKLFF. The CDR3 coding sequence is TGCAGTGCTGCCCACAGCCCAACTAATGAAAAACTGTTTTTT. V and J are TRBV20-1 and TRBJ1-4; D gene uncertain. This CDR3 region has 14 residues. Germline V gene lookup returns CDR1 DFQATT and CDR2 SNEGSKA (reference sequence). V was clipped by 5 bases and J by 0 bases, with 10 bases between them.

The rearrangement links TRBV27 to TRBJ2-3; the D call may be TRBD1 or TRBD2 (6 bases each). Trimming took 3 bases from V and 0 from J, leaving 10 bases between them. The germline gives CDR1 MNHEY, CDR2 SMNVEV (reference sequence). CDR3 length equals 15 residues. DNA for the CDR3: TGTGCCAGCAGTTTCCGGGGGCGTAGCACAGATACGCAGTATTTT. As protein: CASSFRGRSTDTQYF.

The J gene is TRBJ1-1, the V gene TRBV30; 9 bases match TRBD1. CDR3 length: 11 residues. Germline V gene lookup returns CDR1 GTSNPN and CDR2 SVGIG (reference sequence). The junction had 1 base not matched to a gene; V was cut back by 5 bases and J by 6 bases. Here the CDR3 DNA reads TGTGCCTGGGGACAGGGGCCTGAAGCTTTCTTT. Translating it yields CAWGQGPEAFF.

The chain is built from TRBV2 and TRBJ2-1, with 8 bases identical to TRBD2. V lost 10 bases to trimming and J lost 8 bases; unmatched junction nucleotides: 7. CDR3 length: 12 residues. Per the germline V gene, CDR1 is SNHLY and CDR2 is FYNNEI. CDR3 in amino acids: CATGTRRDEQFF. CDR3 sequence (DNA): TGTGCCACCGGGACTAGAAGGGATGAGCAGTTCTTC.

There are a few counts of this clonotype. The gene calls are TRBV28 and TRBJ2-1; D may correspond to TRBD1 or TRBD2 (7 bases each). CDR1 MDHEN and CDR2 SYDVKM come from the germline V gene. Trimming took 6 bases from V and 4 from J, leaving 19 bases between them. The CDR3 length is 16 residues. DNA for the CDR3: TGTGCCAGCAGAAATCAGGGGGGGTCCACGTACAATGAGCAGTTCTTC. Protein product: CASRNQGGSTYNEQFF.